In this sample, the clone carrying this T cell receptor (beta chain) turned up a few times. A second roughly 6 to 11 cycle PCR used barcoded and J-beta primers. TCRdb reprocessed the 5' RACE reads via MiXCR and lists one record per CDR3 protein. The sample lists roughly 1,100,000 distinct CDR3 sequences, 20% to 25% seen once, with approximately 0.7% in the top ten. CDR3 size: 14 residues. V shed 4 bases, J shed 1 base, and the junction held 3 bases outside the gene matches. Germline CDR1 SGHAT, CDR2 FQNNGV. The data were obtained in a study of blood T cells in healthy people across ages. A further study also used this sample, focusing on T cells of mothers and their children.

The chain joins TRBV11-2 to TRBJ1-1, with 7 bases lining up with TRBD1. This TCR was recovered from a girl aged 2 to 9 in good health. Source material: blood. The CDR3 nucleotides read TGTGCCAGCAGCTCAGGGGGGGAGAACACTGAAGCTTTCTTT. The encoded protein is CASSSGGENTEAFF.